The 26 T cell receptor beta chains below come from one sample, sequenced in a study of blood T cell repertoires in COVID-19. Data came from immunoSEQ multiplex PCR; TCRdb stores just in-frame clones and leaves some out. The sample lists about 220,000 clones; about 85% were seen once. The sequenced sample was peripheral blood. All receptors come from a man aged 25-45 years with active or convalescent COVID-19.

The rearrangement links TRBV30 to TRBJ1-6; D may be TRBD1 (6 bases). This CDR3 is built from 17 residues. Per germline, CDR1 GTSNPN and CDR2 SVGIG (reference sequence). V lost 2 bases and J lost 8, with 22 bases in between. CDR3 DNA: TGTGCCTGGAGTCCAGGGGACGTCAGGGTGTGGCATTCACCCCTCCACTTT. Translating it yields CAWSPGDVRVWHSPLHF.

The chain has TRBV6-5 and TRBJ1-1; unclear D gene. The germline V and J ends were trimmed by 2 bases and 5 bases, with 6 bases remaining between them. This CDR3 is built from 12 residues. The V gene's germline CDR1 is MNHEY and CDR2 SVGAGI. For the CDR3, the DNA is TGTGCCAGCAGTTACGGCGGGACTGAAGCTTTCTTT. Its translation is CASSYGGTEAFF.

The chain recombines TRBV6-5 with TRBJ2-7, with 7 bases that match TRBD2. Trimming at V came to 6 bases and at J to 4 bases, leaving 9 bases not matched to a gene. From germline, CDR1 is MNHEY and CDR2 SVGAGI. The CDR3 runs to 14 residues. CDR3 loop: CASSYAAGNYEQYF. The CDR3 nucleotides read TGTGCCAGCAGCTACGCAGCGGGAAATTACGAGCAGTACTTC.

The chain carries TRBV30 and TRBJ2-7, with TRBD2 matching 7 bases. Trimming at V came to 4 bases and at J to 2 bases, leaving 8 bases not matched to a gene. CDR1 is GTSNPN and CDR2 is SVGIG in the germline V gene (reference sequence). This CDR3 is 14 amino acids long. In nucleotides, the CDR3 is TGTGCCTGGAAGGCAAGACTAGCCCCCTACGAGCAGTACTTC. This codes for CAWKARLAPYEQYF.

This clone was recorded a few times. In the same sample, other DNA sequences code for this CDR3. V gene TRBV4-1 combines with J gene TRBJ1-2; 8 nucleotides line up with TRBD1. Trimming cost V 1 base and J 2 bases; bases outside gene matches: 0. Per germline, CDR1 MGHRA and CDR2 YSYEKL. There are 14 residues in the CDR3. Written as DNA, the CDR3 is TGCGCCAGCAGCCAAGGGACAGGGAACTATGGCTACACCTTC. Encoded protein: CASSQGTGNYGYTF.

The chain combines TRBV5-1 with TRBJ2-3; perhaps TRBD2 as D (6 bases). Looked up from germline, CDR1 is SGHRS and CDR2 is YFSETQ. Between the trimmed V and J ends, which lost 0 bases and 1 base, there was a span of 12 bases. The CDR3 is made up of 16 amino acids. The DNA for the CDR3 is TGCGCCAGCAGCTTGGGGTACGGGGGTGGCACAGATACGCAGTATTTT. This codes for CASSLGYGGGTDTQYF.

The chain couples TRBV4-1 to TRBJ1-5; TRBD1 aligns across 7 bases. Germline lookup yields CDR1 MGHRA and CDR2 YSYEKL. V was clipped by 3 bases and J by 0 bases; unmatched bases: 5. The CDR3 totals 16 residues. The DNA for the CDR3 is TGCGCCAGCAGCCACTTCGGACAGGATAGCAATCAGCCCCAGCATTTT. Amino acids: CASSHFGQDSNQPQHF.

The V gene is TRBV27, the J gene TRBJ2-1; TRBD1 aligns across 9 bases. CDR1 and CDR2 from the germline V gene are MNHEY and SMNVEV (reference sequence). The CDR3 loop spans 16 amino acids. J gave up 4 bases and V 5 bases, and 9 bases lay outside the gene matches. CDR3 bases: TGTGCCAGCAGTCCCACGGGACAGGGCTTATACAATGAGCAGTTCTTC. Amino acids: CASSPTGQGLYNEQFF.

Regarding this clone: The junction does not match germline at one end; this may be a read error. This sequence joins TRBV30 and TRBJ1-2, with unresolved D. This CDR3 is 12 amino acids long. Germline V CDR1 and CDR2: GTSNPN, SVGIG (reference sequence). The CDR3 reads CAWMPGVGRPFF. In nucleotides, the CDR3 is TGTGCCTGGATGCCCGGGGTCGGTCGCCCTTTCTTC.

This rearrangement joins TRBV2 to TRBJ2-1, with D maybe TRBD2 (5 bases). From germline, CDR1 is SNHLY and CDR2 FYNNEI. This CDR3 contains 14 residues. V gave up 4 bases and J gave up 3 bases, with 10 bases separating them. CDR3 residues: CASSGLTSYNEQFF. The CDR3 nucleotides read TGTGCCAGCAGTGGCCTTACTAGCTACAATGAGCAGTTCTTC. Using reference TRBV2 and TRBJ2-1 for the parts outside the CDR3, the full variable domain is EPEVTQTPSHQVTQMGQEVILRCVPISNHLYFYWYRQILGQKVEFLVSFYNNEISEKSEIFDDQFSVERPDGSNFTLKIRSTKLEDSAMYFCASSGLTSYNEQFFGPGTRLTVL.

The chain combines TRBV6-2 or TRBV6-3 with TRBJ1-4; D unclear. Trimming removed 5 bases at V and 0 bases at J, with 10 bases between. The CDR3 covers 15 residues. Germline V CDR1 and CDR2: MNHEY, SVGEGT. The CDR3 nucleotides are TGTGCCAGCAGTCTCAACACAGCAACTAATGAAAAACTGTTTTTT. Its protein product is CASSLNTATNEKLFF.

The genes are TRBV14 and TRBJ1-2; a weak D match, TRBD1 (5 bases). Trimming shortened V by 1 base and J by 8 bases, and 11 bases separated the two germline ends. The CDR3 loop spans 13 amino acids. CDR1 is SGHDN and CDR2 is FVKESK in the germline V gene. CDR3 DNA sequence: TGTGCCAGCAGCCAAGGACAGACCGGCGGCTACACCTTC. Protein product: CASSQGQTGGYTF.

The CDR3 sequence: CASSLSLGQGSTEQYF. The CDR3 region has the DNA TGTGCCAGCAGCTTATCTCTGGGACAGGGCTCAACAGAGCAGTACTTC. The V and J genes are TRBV7-2 and TRBJ2-7, with TRBD1 identical over 9 bases. The V and J ends lost 2 bases and 7 bases, in that order; junction bases with no gene match: 12. Germline V CDR1 and CDR2: SGHTA, FQGNSA. CDR3 length: 16 amino acids. Based on the CDR3 plus reference TRBV7-2 and TRBJ2-7, the full variable domain is GAGVSQSPSNKVTEKGKDVELRCDPISGHTALYWYRQSLGQGLEFLIYFQGNSAPDKSGLPSDRFSAERTGGSVSTLTIQRTQQEDSAVYLCASSLSLGQGSTEQYFGPGTRLTVT.

V gene TRBV7-9 combines with J gene TRBJ1-2; TRBD1 matches at 8 bases. The CDR3 length is 15 residues. Germline CDR1 and CDR2: SEHNR and FQNEAQ (reference sequence). The junction had 9 bases not matched to a gene; V was cut back by 5 bases and J by 4 bases. The CDR3 spells CASSPRTGTGYGYTF. As DNA, the CDR3 is TGTGCCAGCAGCCCCCGAACCGGGACAGGCTATGGCTACACCTTC.

CDR3 amino acids: CASLTLAGAHYNEQFF. DNA of the CDR3: TGTGCCAGCCTCACACTAGCGGGAGCCCACTACAATGAGCAGTTCTTC. The genes are TRBV11-2 and TRBJ2-1; 11 bases line up with TRBD2. The germline V gene has CDR1 SGHAT and CDR2 FQNNGV. V lost 8 bases and J lost 3; bases outside the gene matches: 9. This CDR3 spans 16 amino acids.

The chain recombines TRBV7-9 with TRBJ2-3; 7 bases match TRBD1. J was trimmed by 2 bases and V by 2 bases; bases with no gene match: 10. Germline CDR1 reads SEHNR; CDR2 reads FQNEAQ (reference sequence). The CDR3 length is 17 residues. CDR3 sequence (DNA): TGTGCCAGCAGCTTATCTGGGGACAGAGGGTCCACAGATACGCAGTATTTT. The encoded protein is CASSLSGDRGSTDTQYF.

The chain links TRBV9 to TRBJ1-2; D perhaps matches TRBD1 (6 bases). Trimming took off 5 bases at V and 7 bases at J, with 18 bases between the two ends. Germline V gene sequence: CDR1 SGDLS, CDR2 YYNGEE. This CDR3 contains 14 residues. The CDR3 protein is CASRHSGGAGGYTF. The CDR3 bases are TGTGCCAGCAGGCACAGTGGGGGCGCGGGTGGCTACACCTTC.

The chain carries TRBV7-2 and TRBJ2-1; D unresolved. Per the germline V gene, CDR1 is SGHTA and CDR2 is FQGNSA. The CDR3 runs to 13 residues. V lost 1 base and J lost 10, with 11 bases in between. The CDR3 DNA follows: TGTGCCAGCAGCTTAGTTCTGTTAGTCGAGCAGTTCTTC. Translation: CASSLVLLVEQFF.

The chain couples TRBV3-1 (or the pseudogene TRBV3-2) to TRBJ2-1; a weak D match, TRBD2 (5 bases). Trimming took off 3 bases at V and 0 bases at J, with 12 bases between the two ends. Germline CDR1 LGHDT, CDR2 YNNKEL (reference sequence). The CDR3 sequence is 16 residues long. The CDR3 region is CASSHGKGSSYNEQFF. DNA of the CDR3: TGTGCCAGCAGCCACGGGAAGGGAAGCTCCTACAATGAGCAGTTCTTC.

In this sample, this clone turned up a few times. The chain recombines TRBV11-2 with TRBJ2-7, with 11 positions matching TRBD2. The trim removed 10 bases at V and 7 bases at J, leaving 9 bases unmatched. The CDR3 runs 13 residues. CDR1 and CDR2 (germline): SGHAT, FQNNGV. Here the CDR3 reads CATVIAGGGEQYF. The DNA of the CDR3 is TGTGCCACCGTTATAGCGGGAGGGGGAGAGCAGTACTTC.

This rearrangement joins TRBV4-3 to TRBJ2-3; TRBD2 matches 8 bases. The J segment lost 5 bases and the V segment lost 4 bases, leaving 8 bases of the junction unmatched. The CDR3 covers 15 residues. From germline, CDR1 is LGHNA and CDR2 YSLEER. The CDR3 reads CASSLNPGGEDTQYF. For the CDR3, the DNA is TGCGCCAGCAGCCTAAACCCGGGGGGGGAAGATACGCAGTATTTT.

This clone occurred a few times. The chain recombines TRBV2 with TRBJ2-3; 9 nucleotides align to TRBD2. Germline assignment: CDR1 SNHLY and CDR2 FYNNEI. This CDR3 contains 15 residues. V shed 5 bases and J 5 bases; nucleotides not matched to a gene: 8. CDR3 protein: CASSNGLARGDTQYF. The CDR3 DNA follows: TGTGCCAGCAGTAACGGACTAGCGCGAGGAGATACGCAGTATTTT.

The chain is built from TRBV7-9 and TRBJ2-7; 7 nucleotides agree with TRBD2. This CDR3 contains 14 residues. In germline, CDR1 is SEHNR, CDR2 FQNEAQ (reference sequence). Trimming cost V 4 bases and J 2 bases; bases outside gene matches: 5. The DNA of the CDR3 is TGTGCCAGCAGCTCCGGACTAGACCCCTACGAGCAGTACTTC. It specifies CASSSGLDPYEQYF.

V gene TRBV5-5 combines with J gene TRBJ2-7; D is ambiguous. In germline, CDR1 is SGHKS, CDR2 YYEKEE (reference sequence). CDR3 length equals 13 residues. Trimming shortened V by 4 bases and J by 6 bases, and 14 bases separated the two germline ends. CDR3 region: CASSALAPREQYF. The CDR3 DNA is TGTGCCAGCAGCGCGCTCGCCCCCCGCGAGCAGTACTTC.

J is TRBJ2-1 and V is TRBV19; TRBD1 aligns across 7 bases. The CDR3 loop spans 17 amino acids. V shed 5 bases and J 0 bases; nucleotides not matched to a gene: 10. Looked up from germline, CDR1 is LNHDA and CDR2 is SQIVND (reference sequence). The DNA for the CDR3 is TGTGCCAGTAGTTATATCCTATCAGGGGGCTCCTACAATGAGCAGTTCTTC. Residues: CASSYILSGGSYNEQFF.

This clone has a handful of counts. The rearrangement joins TRBV7-6 to TRBJ1-2; D is unresolved. The CDR3 runs 12 residues. Germline V CDR1 and CDR2: SGHVS, FNYEAQ. V gave up 5 bases and J gave up 9 bases, with 13 bases separating them. The DNA for the CDR3 is TGTGCCAGCAGCCCGGGTCTTAACCGCTACACCTTC. As protein: CASSPGLNRYTF.